The 28 T cell receptor beta chains below were found in one sample sequenced in a study of early T cells in non-severe SARS-CoV-2 infection. TCRdb passed the 5' RACE reads through MiXCR, listing each CDR3 protein once. Found here are 87,000 or so distinct CDR3 sequences, 9% to 15% of them singletons; the top ten hold approximately 7%. Sequencing was carried out using whole blood. The receptor set was obtained from an adult who was a healthcare worker with PCR-confirmed SARS-CoV-2 infection or an uninfected control (not recorded which).

This clonotype showed up many times. The rearrangement links TRBV7-2 to TRBJ2-1, with TRBD2 matching 7 bases. CDR1 is SGHTA, CDR2 FQGNSA, per germline. J was trimmed by 5 bases and V by 7 bases; bases with no gene match: 17. The CDR3 has 17 amino acids. DNA of the CDR3: TGTGCCAGCATGCAGCTTAGAGGCGGGAGTTCCCACAATGAGCAGTTCTTC. This translates into CASMQLRGGSSHNEQFF.

This rearrangement joins TRBV20-1 to TRBJ2-1, with 7 bases fitting TRBD2. This CDR3 contains 15 residues. Losses at the gene ends were 6 bases for V and 4 bases for J; bases not matched to a gene: 12. CDR1 and CDR2 from the germline V gene are DFQATT and SNEGSKA (reference sequence). This CDR3 reads CSAGSGRENYNEQFF. The CDR3, as DNA: TGCAGTGCCGGGTCAGGGCGGGAGAATTACAATGAGCAGTTCTTC.

CDR3 nucleotide sequence: TGTGCCAGCAAAAAGAGGGAAGAGACCCAGTACTTC. Translation gives CASKKREETQYF. The chain links TRBV6-6 to TRBJ2-5, with D perhaps matching TRBD2 (5 bases). Germline V gene lookup returns CDR1 MNHNY and CDR2 SVGAGI (reference sequence). This CDR3 region has 12 residues. Trimming removed 7 bases at V and 3 bases at J, with 9 bases between.

The V gene is TRBV4-3, the J gene TRBJ2-1, with TRBD2 matching 8 bases. CDR3 length: 19 residues. V lost 0 bases and J lost 4; bases outside the gene matches: 14. In germline, CDR1 is LGHNA, CDR2 YSLEER. CDR3 DNA sequence: TGCGCCAGCAGCCAAGATTTTGGGTGGCGGGAGGAGTTTTACAATGAGCAGTTCTTC. Its protein is CASSQDFGWREEFYNEQFF.

This clonotype was seen a handful of times. This chain uses TRBV20-1 with TRBJ2-2, with 8 bases that match TRBD1. Germline CDR1 DFQATT, CDR2 SNEGSKA (reference sequence). With V trimmed by 3 bases and J by 5 bases, 8 bases remained unmatched. The length of the CDR3 is 15 residues. The CDR3 is CSASALQGETGELFF. CDR3 in DNA: TGCAGTGCTAGCGCATTACAGGGGGAAACCGGGGAGCTGTTTTTT.

This clonotype was found a few times. The genes are TRBV6-5 and TRBJ2-1, with D possibly TRBD1 on 5 matching bases. There are 14 residues in the CDR3. The germline V gene encodes CDR1 MNHEY and CDR2 SVGAGI. The V end lost 8 bases, the J end lost 0 bases, and 11 bases lay between the germline ends. CDR3: CASCQGHSYNEQFF. CDR3 nucleotides: TGTGCCAGCTGTCAGGGTCACTCCTACAATGAGCAGTTCTTC.

V is TRBV7-3 and J is TRBJ2-5, with 10 nucleotides matching TRBD1. V shed 5 bases, J shed 4 bases, and the junction held 7 bases outside the gene matches. The CDR3 contains 15 residues. Per germline, CDR1 SGHTA and CDR2 FQGTGA. The CDR3 DNA follows: TGTGCCAGCAGCCAGACAGGGGGCGCGGGAGAGACCCAGTACTTC. The encoded protein is CASSQTGGAGETQYF.

This clonotype was seen many times. The chain uses TRBV7-9 and TRBJ1-2, with a possible D match to TRBD1 (6 bases). V was trimmed by 2 bases and J by 6 bases, leaving 10 bases between them. The CDR3 consists of 13 residues. Germline V gene sequence: CDR1 SEHNR, CDR2 FQNEAQ (reference sequence). CDR3 nucleotide sequence: TGTGCCAGCAGCTTAAGGGCAGGGGATGGCTACACCTTC. Amino acids: CASSLRAGDGYTF.

This clonotype was picked up a small number of times. The rearrangement joins TRBV30 to TRBJ2-7; the D is unclear. This CDR3 has 11 residues. The germline V and J ends were trimmed by 2 bases and 2 bases, with 4 bases remaining between them. The germline V gene encodes CDR1 GTSNPN and CDR2 SVGIG (reference sequence). The CDR3 DNA reads TGTGCCTGGAGTCCCGCCTACGAGCAGTACTTC. Translating it yields CAWSPAYEQYF.

This clonotype has more than one count but fewer than ten. V and J are TRBV13 and TRBJ2-4, with TRBD1 matching 9 bases. The CDR3 extends over 17 amino acids. Per germline, CDR1 PRHDT and CDR2 FYEKMQ (reference sequence). J lost 7 bases, V lost 1 base, and 11 bases had no gene match. The CDR3 DNA reads TGTGCCAGCAGCTTAGCTCCGGGACAGGGATTTAAGAACATTCAGTACTTC. This encodes CASSLAPGQGFKNIQYF. The variable domain in full, with the rest retrieved from reference TRBV13 and TRBJ2-4, is AAGVIQSPRHLIKEKRETATLKCYPIPRHDTVYWYQQGPGQDPQFLISFYEKMQSDKGSIPDRFSAQQFSDYHSELNMSSLELGDSALYFCASSLAPGQGFKNIQYFGAGTRLSVL.

The genes are TRBV20-1 and TRBJ2-1, with D possibly matching TRBD1 (6 bases). CDR1 DFQATT and CDR2 SNEGSKA come from the germline V gene (reference sequence). CDR3 length: 14 residues. Between the trimmed V and J ends, which lost 6 bases and 5 bases, there was a span of 17 bases. CDR3 sequence (DNA): TGCAGTGCGGGGGCCCCTCTTGAGGACAATGAGCAGTTCTTC. This codes for CSAGAPLEDNEQFF.

V and J are TRBV19 and TRBJ2-3; D possibly matches TRBD1 or TRBD2 (5 bases each). Looked up from germline, CDR1 is LNHDA and CDR2 is SQIVND (reference sequence). Trimming cost V 6 bases and J 2 bases, with 12 bases left between them. The CDR3 has 14 residues. CDR3 region: CASRPLGATDTQYF. The DNA of the CDR3 is TGTGCCAGTAGACCACTAGGGGCCACAGATACGCAGTATTTT.

A few counts support this clonotype. CDR3 sequence: CASSPREEQYF. The CDR3, as DNA: TGTGCCAGCAGCCCGCGTGAAGAGCAGTACTTC. The genes are TRBV7-9 and TRBJ2-7; no clear D gene. The V and J ends lost 5 bases and 7 bases respectively, with 9 bases between them. This CDR3 spans 11 amino acids. The germline V gene has CDR1 SEHNR and CDR2 FQNEAQ (reference sequence).

There are a few counts of this clonotype. The genes are TRBV7-2 and TRBJ2-7; no clear D. The V gene lost 5 bases and the J gene lost 4 bases, with 15 bases spanning the gap. Germline CDR1 and CDR2: SGHTA and FQGNSA. The CDR3 has 14 amino acids. Here the CDR3 DNA reads TGTGCCAGCAGCCCTTCGCGGAGCCTATACGAGCAGTACTTC. Its protein product is CASSPSRSLYEQYF.

This clonotype was seen only a few times. The chain employs TRBV6-6 and TRBJ2-3; TRBD2 is a possible D gene (6 bases). CDR3 size: 15 residues. In germline, CDR1 is MNHNY, CDR2 SVGAGI (reference sequence). V was cut by 5 bases and J by 5 bases, with 17 bases left in between. The CDR3 coding sequence is TGTGCCAGCAGTCCCTCCGGGACTGTTAAAGATACGCAGTATTTT. Protein sequence: CASSPSGTVKDTQYF.

V is TRBV7-9 and J is TRBJ2-7, with D possibly matching TRBD1 (6 bases). The CDR3 runs 11 residues. Germline assignment: CDR1 SEHNR and CDR2 FQNEAQ (reference sequence). Trimming removed 5 bases at V and 8 bases at J, with 10 bases between. The CDR3 nucleotides are TGTGCCAGCAGCACTGGACAGCAGCAGTACTTC. It is translated as CASSTGQQQYF.

There are a few counts of this clonotype. The rearrangement links TRBV9 to TRBJ2-1; D may be TRBD2 (6 bases). Per the germline V gene, CDR1 is SGDLS and CDR2 is YYNGEE. The V and J ends lost 0 bases and 9 bases respectively, with 13 bases between them. CDR3 size: 14 residues. The CDR3 loop is CASSVVRESGEQFF. The CDR3 DNA reads TGTGCCAGCAGCGTAGTTCGGGAGTCAGGTGAGCAGTTCTTC.

This clonotype was counted a few times. The chain has TRBV6-6 and TRBJ1-5; D is possibly TRBD1 (5 bases). Trimming pared 2 bases from V and 2 bases from J, leaving 7 bases between. The V gene's germline CDR1 is MNHNY and CDR2 SVGAGI (reference sequence). The CDR3 spans 14 residues. This CDR3 reads CASSYGGGNQPQHF. In DNA form, the CDR3 reads TGTGCCAGCAGTTACGGGGGAGGCAATCAGCCCCAGCATTTT.

DNA for the CDR3: TGTGCCAGCAGCTCACAAGCCGGTAACGAGCAGTACTTC. This sequence encodes CASSSQAGNEQYF. The V gene is TRBV7-9, the J gene TRBJ2-7; D remains unclear. This CDR3 region has 13 residues. Germline assignment: CDR1 SEHNR and CDR2 FQNEAQ (reference sequence). V lost 4 bases to trimming and J lost 5 bases, with 12 bases between them.

CDR3 DNA sequence: TGTGCCAGCAGCGTAGTAGGACTAGCGGGAGAGACCCAGTACTTC. This translates into CASSVVGLAGETQYF. The chain combines TRBV9 with TRBJ2-5; 11 bases fit TRBD2. This CDR3 comprises 15 residues. CDR1 is SGDLS, CDR2 YYNGEE, per germline. The V gene end was trimmed by 0 bases and the J gene end by 4 bases; junction bases not matched to a gene: 2. The full variable domain, in which reference TRBV9 and TRBJ2-5 provide the parts outside the CDR3, is DSGVTQTPKHLITATGQRVTLRCSPRSGDLSVYWYQQSLDQGLQFLIQYYNGEERAKGNILERFSAQQFPDLHSELNLSSLELGDSALYFCASSVVGLAGETQYFGPGTRLLVL.

In this sample, this clonotype turned up a few times. The J gene is TRBJ2-5, the V gene TRBV6-5; the match to TRBD1 covers 10 bases. V shed 6 bases, J shed 2 bases, and the junction held 6 bases outside the gene matches. CDR1 MNHEY and CDR2 SVGAGI come from the germline V gene. The CDR3 is made up of 15 amino acids. CDR3 sequence reads: CASSSDRGPQETQYF. In DNA form, the CDR3 reads TGTGCCAGCAGCTCAGACAGGGGGCCGCAAGAGACCCAGTACTTC.

This clonotype was observed a few times. This chain links TRBV20-1 with TRBJ2-1; no definite D call. CDR3 length equals 15 residues. Trimming pared 3 bases from V and 8 bases from J, leaving 20 bases between. The V gene's germline CDR1 is DFQATT and CDR2 SNEGSKA (reference sequence). The CDR3, as DNA: TGCAGTGCTAGTAGCCGAGCACCTCTTTCAGATGAGCAGTTCTTC. This gives the protein CSASSRAPLSDEQFF.

The J gene is TRBJ1-2, the V gene TRBV7-9; D unclear. Germline values: CDR1 SEHNR, CDR2 FQNEAQ (reference sequence). The CDR3 is 11 amino acids. V was cut by 0 bases and J by 8 bases, with 4 bases left in between. DNA of the CDR3: TGTGCCAGCAGCTTAGCAAGGGGCTACACCTTC. Its protein is CASSLARGYTF.

This clonotype occurred a few times. V is TRBV4-1 and J is TRBJ2-7, with 9 bases lining up with TRBD1. V was pared by 1 base and J by 6 bases, with 7 bases of the junction left unmatched. The CDR3 extends over 15 amino acids. Germline V gene data show CDR1 as MGHRA and CDR2 as YSYEKL. CDR3 nucleotides: TGCGCCAGCAGCCAAGTAGGGACAGGGAAAGTCGAGCAGTACTTC. This encodes CASSQVGTGKVEQYF.

This clonotype appeared many times. The chain recombines TRBV12-1 with TRBJ1-2. TRBV12-1 is recorded as a pseudogene. The CDR3 runs to 9 residues. The CDR3: CASSSIYTF. The CDR3 nucleotides are TGTGCCAGCAGCTCGATTTACACCTTC.

This clonotype was seen ten or more times. The chain joins TRBV5-5 to TRBJ1-5; D gene uncertain. Looked up from germline, CDR1 is SGHKS and CDR2 is YYEKEE (reference sequence). CDR3 length: 13 amino acids. V dropped 4 bases and J dropped 7 bases, with 12 bases sitting between them. This CDR3 is CASSIGLGQPQHF. In DNA, the CDR3 is TGTGCCAGCAGCATCGGGCTCGGGCAGCCCCAGCATTTT.

This clonotype came up a few times. The chain employs TRBV9 and TRBJ2-1; a possible D gene is TRBD2 (5 bases). This CDR3 spans 17 amino acids. V was shortened by 4 bases and J by 1 base, with 18 bases between the two germline ends. Per the germline V gene, CDR1 is SGDLS and CDR2 is YYNGEE. The CDR3 loop is CASSPPGLQTSYNEQFF. For the CDR3, the DNA is TGTGCCAGCAGCCCGCCCGGACTTCAAACTTCCTACAATGAGCAGTTCTTC.

This clonotype was found a few times. V usage is TRBV7-9 and J usage is TRBJ2-7, with 7 bases matching TRBD2. The V gene's germline CDR1 is SEHNR and CDR2 FQNEAQ (reference sequence). The J segment lost 5 bases and the V segment lost 2 bases, leaving 3 bases of the junction unmatched. The CDR3 spans 13 residues. The DNA for the CDR3 is TGTGCCAGCAGCTTATTGGCGGGGGACGAGCAGTACTTC. Its translation: CASSLLAGDEQYF.